This TCR beta chain was documented in a study of a mutant IDH1 vaccine in newly diagnosed glioma. On the study more broadly: The sex distribution of treated patients was 62.5% male and about 38% female, with a mean age of roughly 40 years. Prior therapy was radiotherapy, temozolomide, or both; most received both. Findings and limits, study-wide: Pseudoprogression showed no apparent link to changes in top peripheral T cell clonotypes.

As concerns this clone: Its antigen is as yet unknown. Germline is not matched at one junction end, which may reflect a read error.

Time point indicated: baseline, week 1 (first vaccination visit). As to treatment: pre-vaccination baseline after standard-of-care therapy. Libraries were prepared by immunoSEQ multiplex PCR; TCRdb keeps only in-frame clonotypes and omits some of them. The table lists 70,000 to 100,000 clones, 82% of them singletons. This sequence was found in a man aged 35 to 55 with glioma. Some clones in this sample may be carry-over from other donors' samples. Sequencing was performed on PBMCs, taken from a glioma patient treated with radiotherapy, temozolomide or both.

CDR3 in amino acids: CASRDRTNYEKLFF. The CDR3 coding sequence is TGTGCCAGCCGTGACAGAACTAATTACGAAAAACTGTTTTTT. The chain has TRBV25-1 and TRBJ1-4; D is perhaps TRBD1 (5 bases). The CDR3 has 14 amino acids. Germline CDR1 and CDR2: MGHDK and SYGVNS.